The 21 T cell receptor beta chains below come from one sample, sequenced in a study of T cell responses to AZD1222 COVID-19 vaccine. Sequenced by immunoSEQ multiplex PCR; TCRdb stores in-frame clones only, minus some. Of 90,000 to 120,000 clones in the sample, about 85% were seen once. The source was peripheral blood, collected on day 0 of AZD1222 vaccination. These TCRs come from an adult in good health.

CDR3 DNA: TGCAGTGCTAGTTCCTATCAGGGAGACAAAAACATTCAGTACTTC. Encoded protein: CSASSYQGDKNIQYF. This chain connects TRBV20-1 to TRBJ2-4, with D perhaps being TRBD1 or TRBD2 (5 bases each). This CDR3 has 15 amino acids. The germline gives CDR1 DFQATT, CDR2 SNEGSKA (reference sequence). Trimming left V 3 bases short and J 3 bases short, with 15 bases between.

This rearrangement joins TRBV6-4 to TRBJ1-2, with TRBD1 matching over 7 bases. This CDR3 spans 12 amino acids. Trimming took 10 bases from V and 5 from J; bases not matched to a gene: 7. The germline V gene encodes CDR1 MRHNA and CDR2 SNTAGT. The CDR3, as DNA: TGTGCCACCCGACAGGGATTATATGGCTACACCTTC. Its translation: CATRQGLYGYTF.

The chain couples TRBV7-2 to TRBJ2-7; 7 bases are shared with TRBD1. This CDR3 spans 15 amino acids. Germline CDR1 and CDR2: SGHTA and FQGNSA. V lost 8 bases and J lost 3; bases outside the gene matches: 13. The CDR3 loop reads CASSRLTGELYEQYF. DNA for the CDR3: TGTGCCAGCTCCCGATTAACAGGGGAACTCTACGAGCAGTACTTC.

The V gene is TRBV9, the J gene TRBJ2-3, with a weak D call TRBD1 (6 bases). Germline-derived CDR1 and CDR2 are SGDLS and YYNGEE. V gave up 4 bases and J gave up 4 bases, with 10 bases separating them. The CDR3 is 13 amino acids. CDR3 DNA sequence: TGTGCCAGCAGCCGGACAGTGTCAGATACGCAGTATTTT. Translation gives CASSRTVSDTQYF.

The rearrangement joins TRBV11-1 to TRBJ2-7; D not resolved. The CDR3 covers 12 residues. V lost 1 base and J lost 7, with 8 bases in between. Germline assignment: CDR1 SGHAT and CDR2 FQDESV (reference sequence). The CDR3 sequence: CASSLVVGEQYF. CDR3 DNA: TGTGCCAGCAGCTTAGTAGTGGGGGAGCAGTACTTC.

The chain uses TRBV18 and TRBJ1-5; the match to TRBD1 covers 9 bases. CDR1 and CDR2 from the germline V gene are KGHSH and LQKENI. The CDR3 extends over 15 amino acids. The junction had 8 bases not matched to a gene; V was cut back by 5 bases and J by 6 bases. DNA of the CDR3: TGTGCCAGCTCAGGGACAGGGAAAGGGGTTCAGCCCCAGCATTTT. Residues: CASSGTGKGVQPQHF. Looking up the rest from reference TRBV18 and TRBJ1-5 gives the full variable domain: NAGVMQNPRHLVRRRGQEARLRCSPMKGHSHVYWYRQLPEEGLKFMVYLQKENIIDESGMPKERFSAEFPKEGPSILRIQQVVRGDSAAYFCASSGTGKGVQPQHFGDGTRLSIL.

The chain carries TRBV27 and TRBJ1-1; 9 nucleotides align to TRBD1. The CDR3 contains 15 residues. Germline values: CDR1 MNHEY, CDR2 SMNVEV (reference sequence). V lost 5 bases to trimming and J lost 5 bases; unmatched junction nucleotides: 9. CDR3 sequence reads: CASSVYRGRGTEAFF. CDR3 nucleotide sequence: TGTGCCAGCAGTGTATACAGGGGGCGAGGGACTGAAGCTTTCTTT.

This chain uses TRBV6-2 or TRBV6-3 with TRBJ1-2, with 10 bases that match TRBD1. V lost 0 bases to trimming and J lost 5 bases; unmatched junction nucleotides: 6. Germline loops: CDR1 MNHEY, CDR2 SVGEGT. The CDR3 loop spans 16 amino acids. CDR3 region: CASSYSAGQGSYGYTF. The CDR3 DNA sequence: TGTGCCAGCAGTTACTCGGCGGGACAGGGGAGTTATGGCTACACCTTC.

The V gene is TRBV6-2 or TRBV6-3, the J gene TRBJ2-7, with 7 bases aligning to TRBD2. The CDR3 covers 16 residues. Germline lookup yields CDR1 MNHEY and CDR2 SVGEGT. The J segment lost 0 bases and the V segment lost 4 bases, leaving 9 bases of the junction unmatched. Here the CDR3 DNA reads TGTGCCAGCAGTTCGGGGCGGACTAGAGGCTCCTACGAGCAGTACTTC. Amino acid sequence: CASSSGRTRGSYEQYF.

This clone was counted between two and nine times. The CDR3 nucleotides are TGTGCCAGCAGCTTGGCGGCCTCCTACAATGAGCAGTTCTTC. This gives the protein CASSLAASYNEQFF. The V gene is TRBV5-4, the J gene TRBJ2-1, with D unresolved. V was trimmed by 0 bases and J by 0 bases, leaving 4 bases between them. CDR1 SGHNT and CDR2 YYREEE come from the germline V gene (reference sequence). The CDR3 runs 14 residues.

This chain connects TRBV7-9 to TRBJ1-2; 7 bases are shared with TRBD1. Germline V gene sequence: CDR1 SEHNR, CDR2 FQNEAQ (reference sequence). Germline trimming cut 5 bases from V and 3 bases from J; bases unmatched to any gene: 3. This CDR3 contains 13 residues. The CDR3 here is CASSRGRDYGYTF. The CDR3 DNA reads as TGTGCCAGCAGCAGGGGGCGCGACTATGGCTACACCTTC.

This clone appeared a single time. The V call is TRBV7-2, the J call TRBJ2-5; perhaps TRBD1 as D (6 bases). V dropped 5 bases and J dropped 3 bases, with 10 bases sitting between them. Germline V gives CDR1 SGHTA, CDR2 FQGNSA. The CDR3 sequence is 13 residues long. The CDR3 coding sequence is TGTGCCAGCAGCAGACAGGTGGAAGAGACCCAGTACTTC. Protein product: CASSRQVEETQYF.

The chain recombines TRBV6-5 with TRBJ1-2; D is uncertain. Germline lookup yields CDR1 MNHEY and CDR2 SVGAGI. The V end lost 0 bases, the J end lost 6 bases, and 8 bases lay between the germline ends. The CDR3 runs 13 residues. The DNA for the CDR3 is TGTGCCAGCAGTTACTCGGGCATCAATGGCTACACCTTC. Its translation is CASSYSGINGYTF.

J is TRBJ1-1 and V is TRBV2; weak D call: TRBD1 (5 bases). V shed 10 bases and J shed 6 bases, with 21 bases lying between them. CDR3 length: 14 residues. Looked up from germline, CDR1 is SNHLY and CDR2 is FYNNEI. The CDR3 is CATPLEEGRPEAFF. CDR3 nucleotide sequence: TGTGCCACCCCTCTTGAAGAGGGGCGGCCTGAAGCTTTCTTT.

The V call is TRBV27, the J call TRBJ2-2; TRBD2 matches 13 bases. CDR3 length: 18 residues. The ends lost 5 bases at V and 2 bases at J; junction bases unmatched: 8. Per germline, CDR1 MNHEY and CDR2 SMNVEV (reference sequence). This chain's CDR3 is CASSTLAGGPTNTGELFF. For the CDR3, the DNA is TGTGCCAGCAGTACACTAGCGGGAGGGCCCACTAACACCGGGGAGCTGTTTTTT.

The V and J genes are TRBV5-6 and TRBJ1-1; D remains unclear. Germline V lookup: CDR1 SGHDT, CDR2 YYEEEE. This CDR3 has 13 amino acids. The V and J ends lost 3 bases and 2 bases respectively, with 8 bases between them. The CDR3 here is CASSYPTNTEAFF. DNA of the CDR3: TGTGCCAGCAGCTACCCGACTAACACTGAAGCTTTCTTT.

The count of this clone is one. The chain has TRBV30 and TRBJ1-6; weak D call: TRBD1 (5 bases). The CDR3 extends over 15 amino acids. Germline CDR1 and CDR2: GTSNPN and SVGIG (reference sequence). The V end lost 5 bases, the J end lost 9 bases, and 20 bases lay between the germline ends. CDR3 coding DNA: TGTGCCTGGGCCGCCAGGGATACCGCCTCTTCACCCCTCCACTTT. It translates to CAWAARDTASSPLHF.

V and J are TRBV5-6 and TRBJ1-1; D remains unclear. This CDR3 contains 16 residues. V lost 3 bases and J 0 bases, leaving 15 bases between the germline ends. CDR1 SGHDT and CDR2 YYEEEE come from the germline V gene. The DNA of the CDR3 is TGTGCCAGCAGCTCTTCTTTGATGGTCCTGAACACTGAAGCTTTCTTT. This encodes CASSSSLMVLNTEAFF.

The J gene is TRBJ2-4, the V gene TRBV25-1; tentative D call: TRBD2 (6 bases). This CDR3 comprises 15 residues. The ends were cut back, 5 bases at V and 4 bases at J, with 15 bases in the middle. Germline CDR1 and CDR2: MGHDK and SYGVNS. The CDR3 is CASSPSWGDKNIQYF. CDR3 coding DNA: TGTGCCAGCAGTCCGAGTTGGGGGGATAAAAACATTCAGTACTTC.

The chain has TRBV6-2 or TRBV6-3 and TRBJ2-7; D tentatively reads TRBD1 or TRBD2 (5 bases each). This CDR3 region has 12 residues. Germline lookup yields CDR1 MNHEY and CDR2 SVGEGT. V was clipped by 4 bases and J by 6 bases, with 10 bases between them. This CDR3 reads CASSSSRGEQYF. For the CDR3, the DNA is TGTGCCAGCAGTTCCTCGAGGGGCGAGCAGTACTTC.

The chain employs TRBV27 and TRBJ2-1, with TRBD1 matching 7 bases. V trimming: 2 bases; J trimming: 3 bases; junction bases outside the gene matches: 7. The CDR3 is 16 residues long. Germline V CDR1 and CDR2: MNHEY, SMNVEV (reference sequence). CDR3 loop: CASSLRGTVLYNEQFF. CDR3 DNA sequence: TGTGCCAGCAGTTTAAGGGGGACAGTACTCTACAATGAGCAGTTCTTC.